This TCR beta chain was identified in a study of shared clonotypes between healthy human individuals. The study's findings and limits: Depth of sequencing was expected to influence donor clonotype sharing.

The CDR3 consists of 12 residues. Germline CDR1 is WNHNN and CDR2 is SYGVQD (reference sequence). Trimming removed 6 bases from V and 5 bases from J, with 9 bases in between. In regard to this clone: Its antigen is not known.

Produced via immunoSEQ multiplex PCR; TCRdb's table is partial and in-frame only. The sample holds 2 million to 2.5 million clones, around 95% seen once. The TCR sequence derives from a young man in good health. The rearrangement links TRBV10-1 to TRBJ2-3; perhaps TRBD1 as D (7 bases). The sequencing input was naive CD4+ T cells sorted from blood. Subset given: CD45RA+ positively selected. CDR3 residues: CASSQGGDTQYF. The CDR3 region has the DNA TGCGCCAGCAGCCAGGGGGGAGATACGCAGTATTTT.